This entry lists 17 T cell receptor beta chains sequenced from one sample in a study of T cells in tuberculosis. Data came from immunoSEQ multiplex PCR; TCRdb stores just in-frame clones and leaves some out. The data show about 35,000 clones, 90% to 95% seen once. The time point: new active TB diagnosis, blood taken before or within 7 days of starting treatment. Here the sequenced sample was PBMCs, taken at tuberculosis diagnosis. These receptors were collected from an adult with tuberculosis.

This chain connects TRBV19 to TRBJ2-7; TRBD1 aligns across 10 bases. Germline CDR1 reads LNHDA; CDR2 reads SQIVND (reference sequence). V was clipped by 6 bases and J by 4 bases; unmatched bases: 12. There are 16 residues in the CDR3. CDR3: CASSSRGQGRNYEQYF. The CDR3 coding sequence is TGTGCCAGTAGCAGCAGGGGACAGGGGCGAAATTACGAGCAGTACTTC.

This rearrangement joins TRBV30 to TRBJ2-5; 10 nucleotides agree with TRBD2. V trimming: 2 bases; J trimming: 5 bases; junction bases outside the gene matches: 2. Germline loops: CDR1 GTSNPN, CDR2 SVGIG (reference sequence). This CDR3 comprises 13 residues. The CDR3 nucleotides are TGTGCCTGGAGTAGCGGGGGGGCCGAGACCCAGTACTTC. Protein: CAWSSGGAETQYF.

The CDR3 loop reads CASRVQQGKLFF. The CDR3 nucleotides read TGTGCCAGTAGAGTACAACAGGGGAAACTGTTTTTT. The chain employs TRBV19 and TRBJ1-4; 7 bases are shared with TRBD1. CDR1 is LNHDA and CDR2 is SQIVND in the germline V gene (reference sequence). The CDR3 is 12 amino acids. V lost 6 bases, J lost 11 bases, and 6 bases stayed unmatched.

This sequence joins TRBV21-1 and TRBJ2-3; TRBD1 reflects the table's D call only, with no check against the DNA. TRBV21-1 is designated a pseudogene. The CDR3 covers 14 residues. This CDR3 is CATPLGQGKDTQYF. CDR3 bases: TGTGCCACCCCCCTAGGACAGGGGAAGGATACGCAGTATTTT.

There are a few counts of this clone. The rearrangement links TRBV10-2 to TRBJ1-1, with 8 bases identical to TRBD1. The CDR3 spans 14 residues. Germline lookup yields CDR1 WSHSY and CDR2 SAAADI. V lost 9 bases and J lost 0; bases outside the gene matches: 6. CDR3 in DNA: TGCGCCAGTAGTAAACAGGGGGTGAACACTGAAGCTTTCTTT. Translated: CASSKQGVNTEAFF.

V and J are TRBV6-1 and TRBJ2-3; D is uncertain. Germline V gene data show CDR1 as MNHNS and CDR2 as SASEGT. CDR3 length: 13 amino acids. Trimming took off 4 bases at V and 2 bases at J, with 7 bases between the two ends. This CDR3 is CASSVRNTDTQYF. The CDR3 DNA sequence: TGTGCCAGCAGTGTGAGAAACACAGATACGCAGTATTTT.

The chain is built from TRBV29-1 and TRBJ1-1; 8 bases align to TRBD1. The CDR3 totals 14 residues. CDR1 and CDR2 from the germline V gene are SQVTM and ANQGSEA. After removal of 1 base from V and 0 bases from J, the junction contained 1 base not matched to a gene. CDR3 amino acids: CSVEVQGVNTEAFF. CDR3 sequence (DNA): TGCAGCGTTGAAGTACAGGGGGTGAACACTGAAGCTTTCTTT.

The chain has TRBV10-3 and TRBJ1-1, with TRBD1 identical over 8 bases. CDR3 length: 15 amino acids. The V gene end was trimmed by 0 bases and the J gene end by 8 bases; junction bases not matched to a gene: 8. Germline V gene lookup returns CDR1 ENHRY and CDR2 SYGVKD. CDR3 DNA sequence: TGTGCCATCAGTGAGTCGTTAGGACAGGGATCCGAAGCTTTCTTT. Its translation: CAISESLGQGSEAFF.

The CDR3 here is CASSFGFYEQYF. DNA of the CDR3: TGTGCCAGCAGTTTCGGGTTCTACGAGCAGTACTTC. The V and J genes are TRBV27 and TRBJ2-7; no firm D call. With 3 bases removed from V and 3 bases from J, the gap between germline ends came to 6 bases. The CDR3 totals 12 residues. CDR1 is MNHEY and CDR2 is SMNVEV in the germline V gene (reference sequence).

This chain uses TRBV5-4 with TRBJ2-1; 7 bases match TRBD1. V lost 7 bases to trimming and J lost 5 bases; unmatched junction nucleotides: 6. Germline assignment: CDR1 SGHNT and CDR2 YYREEE (reference sequence). The CDR3 has 13 residues. The CDR3 is CASAVGQHNEQFF. The CDR3 DNA reads as TGTGCCAGCGCCGTGGGACAGCACAATGAGCAGTTCTTC.

This chain connects TRBV19 to TRBJ2-3; 9 nucleotides align to TRBD1. Germline CDR1 and CDR2: LNHDA and SQIVND (reference sequence). The V segment lost 11 bases and the J segment 4 bases; nucleotides outside the gene matches: 10. This CDR3 region has 14 residues. The CDR3 DNA sequence: TGTGCCGCTGGGATTAACAGGGGGCCAGATACGCAGTATTTT. This codes for CAAGINRGPDTQYF.

V is TRBV4-2 and J is TRBJ2-7; D is perhaps TRBD2 (6 bases). Germline loops: CDR1 LGHNA, CDR2 YNFKEQ. V dropped 0 bases and J dropped 1 base, with 10 bases sitting between them. The CDR3 loop spans 15 amino acids. The CDR3 loop reads CASSQDPAGSYEQYF. The CDR3 nucleotides read TGTGCCAGCAGCCAAGATCCGGCGGGGTCCTACGAGCAGTACTTC.

The chain couples TRBV7-6 to TRBJ2-3; possible D gene TRBD1, 6 bases. Trimming removed 5 bases at V and 8 bases at J, with 20 bases between. The CDR3 covers 15 residues. Germline CDR1 is SGHVS and CDR2 is FNYEAQ. CDR3 amino acids: CASSPHPRDTGTQYF. The CDR3 region has the DNA TGTGCCAGCAGCCCCCATCCCCGGGACACCGGTACGCAGTATTTT.

This clone was detected only once. The J gene is TRBJ2-1, the V gene TRBV10-3; D may be TRBD2 (7 bases). V was clipped by 4 bases and J by 5 bases, with 18 bases between them. This CDR3 region has 16 residues. CDR1 is ENHRY and CDR2 is SYGVKD in the germline V gene. The chain's CDR3 is CAISGSFAGANNEQFF. CDR3 nucleotides: TGTGCCATCAGTGGATCTTTCGCGGGGGCTAACAATGAGCAGTTCTTC.

The genes are TRBV5-1 and TRBJ2-2; weak D call: TRBD2 (5 bases). CDR1 SGHRS and CDR2 YFSETQ come from the germline V gene. This CDR3 has 15 residues. V lost 0 bases and J lost 1, with 7 bases in between. The CDR3 here is CASSLEAGNTGELFF. The CDR3 DNA sequence: TGCGCCAGCAGCTTGGAGGCGGGGAACACCGGGGAGCTGTTTTTT.

The chain combines TRBV27 with TRBJ1-5; D is perhaps TRBD1 (6 bases). The CDR3 has 18 residues. The V end was cut by 5 bases, the J end by 0 bases, with 20 bases between. CDR1 is MNHEY and CDR2 is SMNVEV in the germline V gene (reference sequence). As DNA, the CDR3 is TGTGCCAGCAGTCTAACAGGGATTAGAGGTTATAGCAATCAGCCCCAGCATTTT. It encodes CASSLTGIRGYSNQPQHF.

The chain links TRBV4-1 to TRBJ2-7; maybe TRBD1 (6 bases). Per the germline V gene, CDR1 is MGHRA and CDR2 is YSYEKL. The CDR3 contains 15 residues. The germline V and J ends were trimmed by 2 bases and 3 bases, with 14 bases remaining between them. The CDR3 sequence: CASSQISGDVYEQYF. Written as DNA, the CDR3 is TGCGCCAGCAGCCAAATTTCAGGGGACGTCTACGAGCAGTACTTC.